Listed below are T cell receptor beta chains from one sample, sequenced in a study of a mutant IDH1 vaccine in newly diagnosed glioma. These receptors have no identified antigens. Generated by immunoSEQ multiplex PCR, the TCRdb table keeps only in-frame clones and is missing some. The sample contains 42,000 or so clones, 83% of which appear only once. Sequences were derived from PBMCs, sampled from a glioma patient whose treatment included an IDH1 peptide vaccine. These receptors were collected from a woman in her fifties or sixties with glioma. The CDR3 runs from the conserved cysteine through the conserved F or W. The D gene is left open where the match is weak. Only some rows state a clone size, as once, few, many or a class for expanded clones.

>TRBV2|TRBD2|14|NA|TRBJ2-5
TGTGCCAGCAGGGGTCCGACTAGCGGAGAGACCCAGTACTTC
CASRGPTSGETQYF
>TRBV5-1|NA|19|NA|TRBJ1-2
TGCGCCAGCAGCTTGGGCGGCGGAACCCTAACCGCCCTTAACTATGGCTACACCTTC
CASSLGGGTLTALNYGYTF
>TRBV5-5|NA|15|once|TRBJ1-4
TGTGCCAGCAGCTTACTTGACTGGGGGAATGAAAAACTGTTTTTT
CASSLLDWGNEKLFF
>TRBV5-4|NA|14|once|TRBJ2-7
TGTGCCAGCAGCTTCCAACTAGCCTCCGGCGAGCAGTACTTC
CASSFQLASGEQYF
>TRBV2|NA|12|NA|TRBJ1-2
TGTGCCACGCTATTAGGAACGTCTGGCTACACCTTC
CATLLGTSGYTF
>TRBV9|TRBD1|14|NA|TRBJ1-2
TGTGCCAGCAGCGTAGCTGGGACAGGCTATGGCTACACCTTC
CASSVAGTGYGYTF
>TRBV7-9|TRBD1|14|NA|TRBJ2-3
TGTGCCAGCAGCTTACAGGGGGGCACAGATACGCAGTATTTT
CASSLQGGTDTQYF
>TRBV7-9|NA|15|NA|TRBJ2-3
TGTGCCAGCAGCTTGATGTTCGGAAAAGGAGATACGCAGTATTTT
CASSLMFGKGDTQYF
>TRBV7-2|NA|12|NA|TRBJ1-5
TGTGCCAGCAGTGATAGCAATCAGCCCCAGCATTTT
CASSDSNQPQHF
>TRBV5-1|NA|15|NA|TRBJ2-7
TGCGCCAGCAGCTTGGGTACTGGGGAGGTCTACGAGCAGTACTTC
CASSLGTGEVYEQYF
>TRBV30|NA|16|NA|TRBJ1-3
TGTGCCTGGAGGGCCTCTGGGGGGGGCTATGGAAACACCATATATTTT
CAWRASGGGYGNTIYF
>TRBV14|NA|16|NA|TRBJ1-6
TGTGCCAGCAAGGCTGATGGGGGATCCTATAATTCACCCCTCCACTTT
CASKADGGSYNSPLHF
>TRBV29-1|NA|12|NA|TRBJ2-5
TGCAGCCACAGAGGCGCCGGGGAGACCCAGTACTTC
CSHRGAGETQYF
>TRBV5-4|NA|15|few|TRBJ1-1
TGTGCCAGCAGCCGTGGGGCAGGGGATCGCACTGAAGCTTTCTTT
CASSRGAGDRTEAFF
>TRBV4-1|NA|11|NA|TRBJ2-3
TGCGCCAGCTATTCGGAGGCTACGCAGTATTTT
CASYSEATQYF
>TRBV20-1|NA|11|NA|TRBJ1-2
TGCAGTGCTCGAAGCGACTATGGCTACACCTTC
CSARSDYGYTF
>TRBV7-2|TRBD1|15|NA|TRBJ2-1
TGTGCCAGCAGCTCGACCGGGACAGGGAAGAATGAGCAGTTCTTC
CASSSTGTGKNEQFF
>TRBV9|NA|15|few|TRBJ2-2
TGTGCCAGCAGCGTAGATGGACGTGCCACCGGGGAGCTGTTTTTT
CASSVDGRATGELFF
>TRBV18|TRBD1|14|NA|TRBJ2-7
TGTGCCAGCTCTCCAGGGACAGGTGACTACGAGCAGTACTTC
CASSPGTGDYEQYF
>TRBV18|NA|16|NA|TRBJ1-3
TGTGCCAGCTCACCAGAACAGATCAGCTCTGGAAACACCATATATTTT
CASSPEQISSGNTIYF
>TRBV9|NA|18|once|TRBJ2-1
TGTGCCAGCAGCGTAGTGGGGGCGGGGAGTGGGACCTACAATGAGCAGTTCTTC
CASSVVGAGSGTYNEQFF
>TRBV19|NA|15|NA|TRBJ1-5
TGTGCCAGTAGAAAGACCGACCCGAGCAATCAGCCCCAGCATTTT
CASRKTDPSNQPQHF
>TRBV5-1|NA|14|NA|TRBJ2-5
TGCGCCAGCAGCCTACAGGGACACCAAGAGACCCAGTACTTC
CASSLQGHQETQYF
>TRBV5-1|TRBD1|16|NA|TRBJ1-1
TGCGCCAGCAGCTTTGGACAGGCAAACATGAACACTGAAGCTTTCTTT
CASSFGQANMNTEAFF
>TRBV7-9|TRBD1|15|NA|TRBJ1-1
TGTGCCAGCAGCTTCCAGGGGGTGGGGGTCACTGAAGCTTTCTTT
CASSFQGVGVTEAFF
>TRBV19|NA|16|NA|TRBJ1-1
TGTGCCAGTAGTATAGATCTGGGGTCGGTCGCTACTGAAGCTTTCTTT
CASSIDLGSVATEAFF
>TRBV7-2|TRBD1|14|NA|TRBJ2-7
TGTGCCAGCAGCCTGGGACAGGGGGCCTACGAGCAGTACTTC
CASSLGQGAYEQYF
>TRBV5-1|TRBD1|14|NA|TRBJ2-7
TGCGCCAGCAAGTTTGGGGACAGGGGCTACGAGCAGTACTTC
CASKFGDRGYEQYF
>TRBV29-1|NA|13|NA|TRBJ1-1
TGCAGCGTCGTACGGGGTGTTAACACTGAAGCTTTCTTT
CSVVRGVNTEAFF
>TRBV30|NA|15|few|TRBJ1-3
TGTGCCTGGAGCCGAGACTCTTTCTCTGGAAACACCATATATTTT
CAWSRDSFSGNTIYF
>TRBV7-2|NA|13|NA|TRBJ1-4
TGTGCCAGCAGCTTACGGAGAGCTGAAAAACTGTTTTTT
CASSLRRAEKLFF
>TRBV6-6|NA|14|NA|TRBJ1-1
TGTGCCAGCAGTTACTCAGGGATTGACACTGAAGCTTTCTTT
CASSYSGIDTEAFF
>TRBV6-1|NA|13|NA|TRBJ1-2
TGTGCCAGCAGCTCGTCAGGGAACTATGGCTACACCTTC
CASSSSGNYGYTF
>TRBV18|NA|15|NA|TRBJ2-3
TGTGCCAGCTCACCATATCGGGGGGCGGAATATACGCAGTATTTT
CASSPYRGAEYTQYF
>TRBV6-5|TRBD1|16|NA|TRBJ1-2
TGTGCCAGCAGTTACGTTAGGACAGGCGGTAACTATGGCTACACCTTC
CASSYVRTGGNYGYTF
>TRBV5-1|NA|13|NA|TRBJ2-7
TGCGCCAGCCCCCCGGAGGTATGCTACGAGCAGTACTTC
CASPPEVCYEQYF
>TRBV19|NA|15|NA|TRBJ1-5
TGTGCCAGTAGTTATGGGGGCAAGGGCAATCAGCCCCAGCATTTT
CASSYGGKGNQPQHF
>TRBV19|TRBD2|14|NA|TRBJ2-5
TGTGCCAGTAGTCCTTCGGGGGGATGGGAGACCCAGTACTTC
CASSPSGGWETQYF
>TRBV7-2|NA|15|few|TRBJ2-1
TGTGCCAGCAGTTCGGACTTGATGAGAACCGATGAGCAGTTCTTC
CASSSDLMRTDEQFF
>TRBV19|NA|15|NA|TRBJ1-1
TGTGCCAGTAGCCGATACTCGGACGAAGGCACTGAAGCTTTCTTT
CASSRYSDEGTEAFF
>TRBV7-9|TRBD1|15|NA|TRBJ2-5
TGTGCCAGCAGCTTAGCTCGGACAGGGGGAGAGACCCAGTACTTC
CASSLARTGGETQYF
>TRBV11-2|TRBD1|14|NA|TRBJ1-4
TGTGCCAGCAGCTTAGGAAGGACAGGGGAGGAACTGTTTTTT
CASSLGRTGEELFF
>TRBV2|NA|12|NA|TRBJ1-5
TGTGCCAGCAGGGGAAGCAATCAGCCCCAGCATTTT
CASRGSNQPQHF
>TRBV4-3|TRBD2|16|once|TRBJ2-7
TGCGCCAGCAGCCAAAATATAGCGGGGGTTAACTACGAGCAGTACTTC
CASSQNIAGVNYEQYF
>TRBV9|NA|15|once|TRBJ2-7
TGTGCCAGCACCAAAAATTCGGGGGAGGCCGCCGAGCAGTACTTC
CASTKNSGEAAEQYF
>TRBV7-9|NA|13|few|TRBJ1-2
TGTGCCAGCAGCTTAGGGGCTAACTATGGCTACACCTTC
CASSLGANYGYTF
>TRBV6-1|NA|13|NA|TRBJ2-1
TGTGCCAGCACGGCTAGCTCCTACAATGAGCAGTTCTTC
CASTASSYNEQFF
>TRBV5-6|TRBD1|14|NA|TRBJ1-2
TGTGCCAGCAGCTCAGGACAGGGTCAAGCAGGAGACACCTTC
CASSSGQGQAGDTF
>TRBV7-2|NA|12|NA|TRBJ2-5
TGTGCCAGCAGCCAGTCTTCCGAGACCCAGTACTTC
CASSQSSETQYF
>TRBV7-3|NA|15|few|TRBJ1-2
TGTGCCAGCAGCCCAACGTTGGGGGGCTTCTATGGCTACACCTTC
CASSPTLGGFYGYTF
>TRBV19|NA|15|NA|TRBJ2-1
TGTGCCAGTAGTCCAAGGGACCTCACAAGCAATGAGCAGTTCTTC
CASSPRDLTSNEQFF
>TRBV5-1|TRBD1|14|once|TRBJ1-6
TGCGCCAGCGGGAAGACAGGGATAAATTCACCCCTCCACTTT
CASGKTGINSPLHF
>TRBV25-1|TRBD1|12|NA|TRBJ1-1
TGTGCCAGCAGTGTCACAGGGGGCAGGACTTTCTTT
CASSVTGGRTFF
>TRBV18|TRBD1|14|NA|TRBJ1-1
TGTGCCAGCTCCCCAGGGGGCACGAACACTGAAGCTTTCTTT
CASSPGGTNTEAFF
>TRBV5-1|NA|13|NA|TRBJ1-1
TGCGCCAGCAGCTTGTGGGTGGACACTGAAGCTTTCTTT
CASSLWVDTEAFF